This TCR beta chain was documented in a study of post-analysis software for immune sequencing data. Notes on the study in general: Four or five TRBV segments, TRBV5-6, TRBV5-1 and TRBV20-1 among them, were found more frequent in patients than controls. By F measure, samples from a shared preparation batch strongly co-clustered. Significantly lower normalized Chao1 diversity was seen in multiple sclerosis patients than in controls.

TCR beta cDNA libraries included unique molecular identifiers. TCRdb passed the PCR reads through MiXCR, listing each CDR3 protein once. The data hold about 810,000 distinct CDR3 sequences, with under 70% observed a single time. This CDR3 has 16 residues. V was shortened by 3 bases and J by 4 bases, with 19 bases between the two germline ends. Germline-derived CDR1 and CDR2 are MGHDK and SYGVNS. Points on this clonotype: The antigen remains unidentified.

The chain employs TRBV25-1 and TRBJ2-7, with D possibly being TRBD1 (6 bases). This TCR was recovered from a girl aged 10 to 17 with multiple sclerosis. The specimen sequenced was blood. CDR3 nucleotide sequence: TGTGCCAGCAGTGAGGATGGGCTCCTGGGGGCTTACGAGCAGTACTTC. Translated: CASSEDGLLGAYEQYF.